This T cell receptor (beta chain) came from a study of patients and donors after allogeneic stem cell transplantation. At least ten counts were recorded for this clonotype. Each CDR3 protein gets one entry after TCRdb re-called the RT-PCR reads with MiXCR. Of hundreds of thousands of distinct CDR3 sequences detected, roughly 16% appear once; the ten largest clones hold over 6%. This receptor was identified in a human donor who was either an allogeneic HSCT recipient or a stem cell or donor lymphocyte infusion donor (not recorded which). It is not recorded whose cells these are; they may come from a transplant donor. The source material was blood, either unsorted or a sorted T cell fraction (not recorded which).

The CDR3 nucleotides read TGCAGCGTTGAATATAGTTCGGCACTGAAGGTTGGGAAACTGTTTTTT. This translates into CSVEYSSALKVGKLFF. This chain joins TRBV29-1 and TRBJ1-4; D ambiguous. The V and J ends lost 2 bases and 11 bases respectively, with 24 bases between them. Germline values: CDR1 SQVTM, CDR2 ANQGSEA. There are 16 residues in the CDR3.